The 5 T cell receptor beta chains in this list originate from one sample, sequenced in a study of blood T cell repertoires in COVID-19. The assay was immunoSEQ multiplex PCR, and TCRdb's table has in-frame clones only and misses some. Among around 250,000 clones listed, around 80% were seen once. The material sequenced was peripheral blood. The receptors derive from a woman aged 18-35 years with acute or convalescent COVID-19.

This rearrangement joins TRBV28 to TRBJ2-7, with D unresolved. The CDR3 totals 11 residues. V lost 6 bases and J lost 2, with 5 bases in between. From germline, CDR1 is MDHEN and CDR2 SYDVKM. DNA for the CDR3: TGTGCCAGCAGGACAACCTACGAGCAGTACTTC. Translation gives CASRTTYEQYF. The full variable domain, in which reference TRBV28 and TRBJ2-7 provide the parts outside the CDR3, is DVKVTQSSRYLVKRTGEKVFLECVQDMDHENMFWYRQDPGLGLRLIYFSYDVKMKEKGDIPEGYSVSREKKERFSLILESASTNQTSMYLCASRTTYEQYFGPGTRLTVT.

The chain recombines TRBV6-1 with TRBJ2-5; the match to TRBD1 covers 9 bases. With 2 bases clipped from V and 1 base from J, the junction kept 8 bases outside the gene matches. The CDR3 runs 17 residues. Looked up from germline, CDR1 is MNHNS and CDR2 is SASEGT. CDR3 sequence: CASSEPTGGAAQETQYF. The CDR3 DNA follows: TGTGCCAGCAGTGAACCGACAGGGGGGGCAGCCCAAGAGACCCAGTACTTC.

This sequence joins TRBV4-1 and TRBJ2-5; the D gene is possibly TRBD1 (6 bases). Germline V gene data show CDR1 as MGHRA and CDR2 as YSYEKL. V shed 2 bases and J shed 5 bases, with 15 bases lying between them. This CDR3 region has 15 residues. The CDR3 sequence: CASSQYSGAGETQYF. In nucleotides, the CDR3 is TGCGCCAGCAGCCAATATTCAGGGGCGGGCGAGACCCAGTACTTC.

The chain employs TRBV3-1 (or the pseudogene TRBV3-2) and TRBJ1-1; D gene uncertain. The germline V and J ends were trimmed by 11 bases and 1 base, with 11 bases remaining between them. Germline CDR1 reads LGHDT; CDR2 reads YNNKEL (reference sequence). The CDR3 is 12 amino acids. CDR3 region: CAVSNWNTEAFF. In nucleotides, the CDR3 is TGTGCCGTGTCAAACTGGAACACTGAAGCTTTCTTT.

The chain combines TRBV6-5 with TRBJ2-7; possible D gene TRBD2, 6 bases. Trimming removed 8 bases at V and 7 bases at J, with 9 bases between. Germline lookup yields CDR1 MNHEY and CDR2 SVGAGI. The CDR3 consists of 10 residues. The CDR3 coding sequence is TGTGCCAGCGGGGGGAGGGAGCAGTACTTC. Its protein product is CASGGREQYF.